The clone carrying this T cell receptor (beta chain) was seen a few times. A second about 7 to 12 cycle PCR used barcoded and J-beta primers. MiXCR, applied by TCRdb to the 5' RACE reads, yields one record per CDR3 protein. This table holds hundreds of thousands of distinct CDR3 sequences, 25% to 35% found once. The CDR3 is 14 residues long. With 5 bases removed from V and 1 base from J, the gap between germline ends came to 11 bases. Germline V gives CDR1 SGDLS, CDR2 YYNGEE. These data come from a study of blood T cells in healthy people across ages. The sample taken for sequencing was blood. V is TRBV9 and J is TRBJ2-3; D remains ambiguous. The clonotype originates from a woman older than 75 in good health. The CDR3 region is CASRKVQRTDTQYF. The CDR3 nucleotides read TGTGCCAGCAGGAAGGTACAGCGCACAGATACGCAGTATTTT. The full variable domain, its missing parts supplied by reference TRBV9 and TRBJ2-3, is DSGVTQTPKHLITATGQRVTLRCSPRSGDLSVYWYQQSLDQGLQFLIQYYNGEERAKGNILERFSAQQFPDLHSELNLSSLELGDSALYFCASRKVQRTDTQYFGPGTRLTVL.